A single sample is the source of the 29 T cell receptor beta chains below, sequenced in a study of blood T cell repertoires in COVID-19. Data came from immunoSEQ multiplex PCR; TCRdb stores just in-frame clones and leaves some out. The table includes 80,000 or so clones, 75% to 90% detected once. The specimen was peripheral blood. Source of these receptors: a woman in her 70s with acute or convalescent COVID-19.

This chain connects TRBV20-1 to TRBJ2-3; 7 nucleotides match TRBD2. The germline V gene has CDR1 DFQATT and CDR2 SNEGSKA (reference sequence). The CDR3 spans 14 residues. V shed 3 bases, J shed 10 bases, and the junction held 13 bases outside the gene matches. CDR3 DNA sequence: TGCAGTGCTAGTGTGGAGCGGGGCGACAGTCCGCAGTATTTT. Translating gives CSASVERGDSPQYF.

A single count supports this clone. The chain couples TRBV7-3 to TRBJ1-6; D is unclear. From germline, CDR1 is SGHTA and CDR2 FQGTGA. Deletions cut 4 bases from V and 8 bases from J, with 9 bases between. CDR3 size: 13 residues. The DNA for the CDR3 is TGTGCCAGCAGCTCCCGGGAGGATTCACCCCTCCACTTT. Protein: CASSSREDSPLHF.

The table lists this clone with a count of one. The chain recombines TRBV7-9 with TRBJ1-4; D perhaps matches TRBD1 (5 bases). Germline assignment: CDR1 SEHNR and CDR2 FQNEAQ (reference sequence). V was clipped by 3 bases and J by 8 bases, with 13 bases between them. CDR3 size: 14 residues. CDR3 region: CASSLTGVGEKLFF. CDR3 bases: TGTGCCAGCAGCTTGACGGGGGTAGGGGAAAAACTGTTTTTT.

The V and J genes are TRBV6-2 or TRBV6-3 and TRBJ1-5; TRBD1 might be the D (5 bases). V lost 0 bases and J lost 6, with 15 bases in between. CDR1 is MNHEY, CDR2 SVGEGT, per germline. This CDR3 has 16 residues. CDR3 sequence reads: CASSYSARVFGQPQHF. The CDR3, as DNA: TGTGCCAGCAGTTACTCTGCCAGGGTATTCGGTCAGCCCCAGCATTTT.

The sample holds one count of this clone. V is TRBV5-6 and J is TRBJ2-7; D perhaps matches TRBD2 (5 bases). The germline CDR1 and CDR2 sequences are SGHDT and YYEEEE. The CDR3 has 16 residues. Deletions cut 2 bases from V and 1 base from J, with 16 bases between. The CDR3 reads CASSLILRGYSYEQYF. The CDR3 DNA follows: TGTGCCAGCAGCTTAATCCTCCGGGGATATTCCTACGAGCAGTACTTC. The whole variable domain, filled in from reference TRBV5-6 and TRBJ2-7, reads DAGVTQSPTHLIKTRGQQVTLRCSPKSGHDTVSWYQQALGQGPQFIFQYYEEEERQRGNFPDRFSGHQFPNYSSELNVNALLLGDSALYLCASSLILRGYSYEQYFGPGTRLTVT.

The gene calls are TRBV5-4 and TRBJ2-1, with 9 positions matching TRBD1. The CDR3 sequence is 17 residues long. Per the germline V gene, CDR1 is SGHNT and CDR2 is YYREEE (reference sequence). V was clipped by 3 bases and J by 7 bases; unmatched bases: 14. Written as DNA, the CDR3 is TGTGCCAGCAGCTCGGCTGGCGGGGACAGGGTGGGGAATGAGCAGTTCTTC. Amino acid sequence: CASSSAGGDRVGNEQFF.

This clone was detected only a few times. V is TRBV24-1 and J is TRBJ2-1; 15 positions agree with TRBD2. V was pared by 3 bases and J by 8 bases, with 4 bases of the junction left unmatched. Germline CDR1 and CDR2: KGHDR and SFDVKD. This CDR3 has 16 residues. CDR3 in DNA: TGTGCCACCAGTGATGAGGGACTAGCGGGGGGCCATGAGCAGTTCTTC. Its protein is CATSDEGLAGGHEQFF.

V is TRBV7-8 and J is TRBJ2-5; 9 bases are a match to TRBD2. Per germline, CDR1 SGHVS and CDR2 FQNEAQ. Germline trimming cut 1 base from V and 1 base from J; bases unmatched to any gene: 4. The CDR3 sequence is 16 residues long. The DNA of the CDR3 is TGTGCCAGCAGCTTAGGGCCAGCGGGGGGCCAAGAGACCCAGTACTTC. Translated: CASSLGPAGGQETQYF.

The chain couples TRBV7-2 to TRBJ2-5; D is unclear. CDR3 size: 13 residues. V was shortened by 4 bases and J by 5 bases, with 11 bases between the two germline ends. Germline CDR1 and CDR2: SGHTA and FQGNSA. Here the CDR3 DNA reads TGTGCCAGCAGCTCAATAGCAGCGGAGACCCAGTACTTC. Protein: CASSSIAAETQYF.

A few counts support this clone. CDR3 coding DNA: TGTGCCAGTAGTAGAGGCCAGGGTACCGGCACTGAAGCTTTCTTT. This encodes CASSRGQGTGTEAFF. V usage is TRBV19 and J usage is TRBJ1-1, with D tentatively TRBD1 (5 bases). Germline V lookup: CDR1 LNHDA, CDR2 SQIVND (reference sequence). There are 15 residues in the CDR3. Trimming stripped 4 bases from V and 4 bases from J, with 16 bases between.

The rearrangement uses TRBV2 and TRBJ1-5; 7 positions agree with TRBD1. Germline V gene data show CDR1 as SNHLY and CDR2 as FYNNEI. The CDR3 runs to 13 residues. Trimming took 7 bases from V and 3 from J; bases not matched to a gene: 3. The CDR3 DNA reads TGTGCCAGCACCGGGACAGACAATCAGCCCCAGCATTTT. Translation: CASTGTDNQPQHF.

This chain joins TRBV5-1 and TRBJ2-2; D is possibly TRBD2 (5 bases). There are 15 residues in the CDR3. CDR1 and CDR2 (germline): SGHRS, YFSETQ. Trimming removed 1 base from V and 5 bases from J, with 12 bases in between. CDR3: CASSLSGMGTGELFF. The CDR3 coding sequence is TGCGCCAGCAGCTTGTCGGGGATGGGTACCGGGGAGCTGTTTTTT.

The rearrangement joins TRBV11-3 to TRBJ2-7; D possibly corresponds to TRBD1 (6 bases). CDR1 is SGHNT and CDR2 is YENEEA in the germline V gene. With 5 bases removed from V and 3 bases from J, the gap between germline ends came to 14 bases. This CDR3 is 14 amino acids long. CDR3 nucleotides: TGTGCCAGCAGCCTCCCGGACAGAAGCTACGAGCAGTACTTC. This translates into CASSLPDRSYEQYF. The full variable domain, completed using reference TRBV11-3 and TRBJ2-7, is EAGVVQSPRYKIIEKKQPVAFWCNPISGHNTLYWYLQNLGQGPELLIRYENEEAVDDSQLPKDRFSAERLKGVDSTLKIQPAELGDSAVYLCASSLPDRSYEQYFGPGTRLTVT.

This clone was detected only a few times. The genes are TRBV7-2 and TRBJ2-7, with D perhaps matching TRBD1 (6 bases). The V end lost 2 bases, the J end lost 3 bases, and 11 bases lay between the germline ends. The CDR3 is 14 amino acids. Germline CDR1 SGHTA, CDR2 FQGNSA. The CDR3 sequence: CASSLRDNRYEQYF. DNA of the CDR3: TGTGCCAGCAGCTTACGGGACAATCGCTACGAGCAGTACTTC. The variable domain in full, completed from reference TRBV7-2 and TRBJ2-7, reads GAGVSQSPSNKVTEKGKDVELRCDPISGHTALYWYRQSLGQGLEFLIYFQGNSAPDKSGLPSDRFSAERTGGSVSTLTIQRTQQEDSAVYLCASSLRDNRYEQYFGPGTRLTVT.

This clone showed up just once. V gene TRBV19 combines with J gene TRBJ1-1; 8 nucleotides agree with TRBD1. The J segment lost 1 base and the V segment lost 6 bases, leaving 7 bases of the junction unmatched. CDR1 is LNHDA, CDR2 SQIVND, per germline (reference sequence). This CDR3 comprises 15 residues. The CDR3 protein is CASREDRGGNTEAFF. CDR3 sequence (DNA): TGTGCCAGTAGAGAAGACAGGGGCGGGAACACTGAAGCTTTCTTT.

The table lists this clone with a few counts. The chain is built from TRBV5-6 and TRBJ2-2; 11 nucleotides align to TRBD2. CDR1 and CDR2 from the germline V gene are SGHDT and YYEEEE. The CDR3 is made up of 17 amino acids. Trimming cost V 1 base and J 3 bases; bases outside gene matches: 5. Here the CDR3 DNA reads TGTGCCAGCAGCTTGTGGCTAGCGGGGGGCTACACCGGGGAGCTGTTTTTT. Translation: CASSLWLAGGYTGELFF.

The chain employs TRBV19 and TRBJ1-1; 10 bases match TRBD1. CDR3 length: 13 amino acids. V lost 7 bases to trimming and J lost 5 bases; unmatched junction nucleotides: 4. Germline lookup yields CDR1 LNHDA and CDR2 SQIVND (reference sequence). CDR3 sequence: CASTDRGRTEAFF. CDR3 coding DNA: TGTGCCAGTACTGACAGGGGGCGGACTGAAGCTTTCTTT.

The chain combines TRBV20-1 with TRBJ1-1; D gene ambiguous. Trimming cost V 3 bases and J 5 bases, with 4 bases left between them. Germline CDR1 reads DFQATT; CDR2 reads SNEGSKA (reference sequence). CDR3 length equals 10 residues. CDR3 coding DNA: TGCAGTGCTAGTCCGACTGAAGCTTTCTTT. It encodes CSASPTEAFF.

V and J are TRBV5-1 and TRBJ1-1; 10 bases map to TRBD1. CDR3 length: 17 residues. Losses at the gene ends were 4 bases for V and 0 bases for J; bases not matched to a gene: 9. Germline V gene sequence: CDR1 SGHRS, CDR2 YFSETQ. This CDR3 is CASSATGGNPLNTEAFF. The CDR3, as DNA: TGCGCCAGCAGCGCGACAGGGGGCAATCCTTTGAACACTGAAGCTTTCTTT.

This clone was seen only a few times. The J gene is TRBJ2-1, the V gene TRBV9; 10 bases align to TRBD1. Germline values: CDR1 SGDLS, CDR2 YYNGEE. The junction had 9 bases not matched to a gene; V was cut back by 3 bases and J by 9 bases. CDR3 length: 15 residues. The CDR3 here is CASSETRTGGFEQFF. CDR3 sequence (DNA): TGTGCCAGCAGCGAGACCCGGACAGGGGGGTTTGAGCAGTTCTTC. Based on the CDR3 plus reference TRBV9 and TRBJ2-1, the full variable domain is DSGVTQTPKHLITATGQRVTLRCSPRSGDLSVYWYQQSLDQGLQFLIQYYNGEERAKGNILERFSAQQFPDLHSELNLSSLELGDSALYFCASSETRTGGFEQFFGPGTRLTVL.

The V call is TRBV10-3, the J call TRBJ1-2; the D gene is possibly TRBD1 (6 bases). V lost 10 bases to trimming and J lost 5 bases, with 17 bases between them. Germline V lookup: CDR1 ENHRY, CDR2 SYGVKD. The CDR3 loop spans 13 amino acids. CDR3 DNA: TGTGCCACCCAGACAGCAGGGACATATGGCTACACCTTC. Encoded protein: CATQTAGTYGYTF.

This clone showed up just once. The J gene is TRBJ2-3, the V gene TRBV6-4; 10 positions agree with TRBD2. Germline V CDR1 and CDR2: MRHNA, SNTAGT. The CDR3 totals 15 residues. The V gene end was trimmed by 3 bases and the J gene end by 4 bases; junction bases not matched to a gene: 4. The CDR3, as DNA: TGTGCCAGCAGTGAGAGCGGGGGGGCCCCAGATACGCAGTATTTT. This sequence encodes CASSESGGAPDTQYF.

The table lists this clone with a count of one. The V call is TRBV7-7, the J call TRBJ2-1; 11 bases agree with TRBD2. Per germline, CDR1 SSHAT and CDR2 FNYEAQ (reference sequence). The CDR3 extends over 15 amino acids. V trimming: 6 bases; J trimming: 3 bases; junction bases outside the gene matches: 4. Here the CDR3 reads CASSLLAGDYNEQFF. The CDR3 DNA follows: TGTGCCAGCAGTTTACTAGCGGGGGACTACAATGAGCAGTTCTTC.

In DNA form, the CDR3 reads TGTGCCAGCAGTGAAAGGGGGAGTGGGACCACCGGGGAGCTGTTTTTT. Amino acid sequence: CASSERGSGTTGELFF. The chain uses TRBV6-1 and TRBJ2-2, with a possible D match to TRBD1 (6 bases). The CDR3 contains 16 residues. The ends were cut back, 2 bases at V and 4 bases at J, with 14 bases in the middle. Germline V gene sequence: CDR1 MNHNS, CDR2 SASEGT.

This clone showed up just once. V gene TRBV5-6 combines with J gene TRBJ2-3, with unresolved D. Trimming removed 3 bases from V and 2 bases from J, with 7 bases in between. The CDR3 covers 13 residues. In germline, CDR1 is SGHDT, CDR2 YYEEEE. CDR3 in DNA: TGTGCCAGCAGCTCTTACAACACAGATACGCAGTATTTT. Its translation is CASSSYNTDTQYF. Full variable domain (outside the CDR3, taken from reference TRBV5-6 and TRBJ2-3): DAGVTQSPTHLIKTRGQQVTLRCSPKSGHDTVSWYQQALGQGPQFIFQYYEEEERQRGNFPDRFSGHQFPNYSSELNVNALLLGDSALYLCASSSYNTDTQYFGPGTRLTVL.

The chain joins TRBV6-5 to TRBJ1-5; D is perhaps TRBD1 (5 bases). CDR1 and CDR2 (germline): MNHEY, SVGAGI. The V end lost 6 bases, the J end lost 7 bases, and 19 bases lay between the germline ends. CDR3 length equals 15 residues. The CDR3 reads CASSDQGGYNQPQHF. The CDR3 coding sequence is TGTGCCAGCAGCGATCAGGGAGGGTACAACCAGCCCCAGCATTTT.

The V and J genes are TRBV5-1 and TRBJ2-6; 7 bases are shared with TRBD1. The CDR3 consists of 15 residues. Trimming cost V 2 bases and J 2 bases; bases outside gene matches: 1. Germline-derived CDR1 and CDR2 are SGHRS and YFSETQ. The CDR3 here is CASSFTGAGANVLTF. CDR3 bases: TGCGCCAGCAGCTTTACAGGGGCTGGGGCCAACGTCCTGACTTTC.

The chain carries TRBV3-1 (or the pseudogene TRBV3-2) and TRBJ2-3; tentative D call: TRBD2 (6 bases). The CDR3 has 16 amino acids. Germline loops: CDR1 LGHDT, CDR2 YNNKEL (reference sequence). The V and J ends lost 4 bases and 0 bases respectively, with 14 bases between them. The CDR3 sequence is CASSPAGGESTDTQYF. CDR3 nucleotides: TGTGCCAGCAGCCCGGCGGGCGGGGAGAGCACAGATACGCAGTATTTT.

This clone was seen only once. V gene TRBV9 combines with J gene TRBJ2-7; TRBD2 might be the D (9 bases). V lost 4 bases, J lost 3 bases, and 20 bases lay in between. Germline V gene sequence: CDR1 SGDLS, CDR2 YYNGEE. This CDR3 has 16 residues. CDR3 amino acids: CASSPQGAGGLYEQYF. CDR3 DNA: TGTGCCAGCAGCCCCCAGGGGGCGGGGGGGCTCTACGAGCAGTACTTC.